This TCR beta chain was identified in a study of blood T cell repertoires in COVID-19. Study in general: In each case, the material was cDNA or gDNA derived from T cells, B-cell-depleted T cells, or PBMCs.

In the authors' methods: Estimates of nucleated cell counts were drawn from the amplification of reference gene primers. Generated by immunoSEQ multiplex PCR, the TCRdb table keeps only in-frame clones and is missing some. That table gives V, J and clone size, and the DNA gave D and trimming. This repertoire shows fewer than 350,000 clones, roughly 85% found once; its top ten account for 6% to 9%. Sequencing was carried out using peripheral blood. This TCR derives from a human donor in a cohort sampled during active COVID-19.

The CDR3 DNA reads TGTGCCAGCAGCTTATTAGGGGCAAGCAATCAGCCCCAGCATTTT. This sequence encodes CASSLLGASNQPQHF. V usage is TRBV7-8 and J usage is TRBJ1-5; TRBD1 might be the D (5 bases). Germline V gene lookup returns CDR1 SGHVS and CDR2 FQNEAQ. The CDR3 loop spans 15 amino acids. Trimming took 2 bases from V and 1 from J, leaving 9 bases between them.